The 24 T cell receptor beta chains below come from one sample, sequenced in a study of breast tumors, draining lymph nodes, adjacent tissues. Samples came from axillary lymph nodes draining the breast cancer. MiXCR, run by TCRdb on the multiplex PCR reads, gives a single entry per CDR3 protein. The sample comprises approximately 89,000 distinct CDR3 sequences, around 29% of which are singletons, and roughly 7.3% rests with the top ten. The source material was axillary lymph node tissue. These receptors originate from a female donor with breast cancer. Some clones in this sample may be carry-over from other donors' samples.

CDR3 residues: CASSKGTRMYNEQFF. Here the CDR3 DNA reads TGTGCCAGCAGCAAAGGGACAAGGATGTACAATGAGCAGTTCTTC. V and J are TRBV7-3 and TRBJ2-1; a weak D match, TRBD1 (6 bases). Trimming stripped 5 bases from V and 4 bases from J, with 15 bases between. CDR1 SGHTA and CDR2 FQGTGA come from the germline V gene. This CDR3 is built from 15 residues.

Comments on this clonotype: A junction end diverges from the germline sequence, so it may reflect a read error. The chain uses TRBV20-1 and TRBJ2-3; TRBD1 matches 9 bases. There are 14 residues in the CDR3. Germline V CDR1 and CDR2: DFQATT, SNEGSKA (reference sequence). CDR3 protein: CSHRGGTGLDMQYF. The CDR3 bases are TGCAGCCATCGGGGCGGGACAGGGTTAGATATGCAGTATTTT.

This clonotype was recorded at least ten times. The chain carries TRBV19 and TRBJ1-3; D not resolved. The CDR3 extends over 17 amino acids. The V gene's germline CDR1 is LNHDA and CDR2 SQIVND (reference sequence). V was clipped by 3 bases and J by 0 bases, with 15 bases between them. CDR3 sequence reads: CASSIRPESLSGNTIYF. DNA of the CDR3: TGTGCCAGTAGTATCCGTCCAGAAAGCCTCTCTGGAAACACCATATATTTT. Combining the CDR3 with reference TRBV19 and TRBJ1-3 gives the whole variable domain DGGITQSPKYLFRKEGQNVTLSCEQNLNHDAMYWYRQDPGQGLRLIYYSQIVNDFQKGDIAEGYSVSREKKESFPLTVTSAQKNPTAFYLCASSIRPESLSGNTIYFGEGSWLTVV.

The chain carries TRBV19 and TRBJ1-1, with a weak D call TRBD1 (5 bases). Germline assignment: CDR1 LNHDA and CDR2 SQIVND (reference sequence). The V gene lost 3 bases and the J gene lost 1 base, with 6 bases spanning the gap. The CDR3 contains 13 residues. CDR3 bases: TGTGCCAGTAGTATGACAGCGAACACTGAAGCTTTCTTT. It encodes CASSMTANTEAFF.

The table lists this clonotype with many counts. The chain employs TRBV7-2 and TRBJ2-3, with D perhaps matching TRBD1 or TRBD2 (5 bases each). The CDR3 loop spans 18 amino acids. The V gene's germline CDR1 is SGHTA and CDR2 FQGNSA. V gave up 2 bases and J gave up 4 bases, with 22 bases separating them. The chain's CDR3 is CASSLLRAMGVIADTQYF. CDR3 nucleotides: TGTGCCAGCAGCTTATTGCGGGCTATGGGGGTAATCGCAGATACGCAGTATTTT.

This clonotype has at least ten counts. The genes are TRBV30 and TRBJ2-7, with TRBD1 identical over 9 bases. Germline V CDR1 and CDR2: GTSNPN, SVGIG (reference sequence). V lost 3 bases and J lost 0; bases outside the gene matches: 6. This CDR3 spans 15 amino acids. The CDR3 is CAWREGQGSSYEQYF. The CDR3 DNA is TGTGCCTGGAGGGAAGGACAGGGGAGCTCCTACGAGCAGTACTTC.

The rearrangement uses TRBV6-2 or TRBV6-3 and TRBJ2-1; 8 bases fit TRBD1. This CDR3 is built from 13 residues. CDR1 and CDR2 (germline): MNHEY, SVGEGT. The V and J ends lost 6 bases and 9 bases, in that order; junction bases with no gene match: 7. The CDR3 here is CASRSRGRGEQFF. The CDR3 nucleotides are TGTGCCAGCAGATCCAGGGGGCGCGGTGAGCAGTTCTTC.

This clonotype was seen ten or more times. J is TRBJ1-2 and V is TRBV12-3 or TRBV12-4; 8 nucleotides align to TRBD1. The junction had 9 bases not matched to a gene; V was cut back by 6 bases and J by 3 bases. CDR3 size: 15 residues. The CDR3 nucleotides are TGTGCCAGCAGGACTGGACAGGGTTGGTACTATGGCTACACCTTC. Its protein product is CASRTGQGWYYGYTF.

The chain carries TRBV20-1 and TRBJ2-5, with D possibly being TRBD1 (5 bases). The CDR3 is 14 residues long. Germline V gives CDR1 DFQATT, CDR2 SNEGSKA (reference sequence). The CDR3 coding sequence is TGCAGCGCCACTGAACAGGACAACCAAGAGACCCAGTACTTC. Translated, it gives CSATEQDNQETQYF.

This clonotype appeared many times. The gene calls are TRBV18 and TRBJ1-6, with 8 bases lining up with TRBD1. CDR1 KGHSH and CDR2 LQKENI come from the germline V gene. The J segment lost 7 bases and the V segment lost 6 bases, leaving 11 bases of the junction unmatched. CDR3 length: 16 residues. The CDR3 reads CASSYATGESNSPLHF. CDR3 bases: TGTGCCAGCTCGTACGCGACAGGGGAATCCAATTCACCCCTCCACTTT.

Note on this clonotype: Lacking the conserved final phenylalanine or tryptophan, this CDR3 likely reflects a read error. The chain carries TRBV11-3 and TRBJ2-5; no firm D call. The CDR3 has 15 residues. Germline V CDR1 and CDR2: SGHNT, YENEEA. CDR3 sequence: CASGFGSGSQETQYL. In DNA, the CDR3 is TGTGCCAGCGGCTTTGGTAGTGGATCGCAAGAGACCCAGTACCTC.

At least ten counts were recorded for this clonotype. The V gene is TRBV7-2, the J gene TRBJ2-6; TRBD2 is a possible D gene (5 bases). This CDR3 is 14 amino acids long. Looked up from germline, CDR1 is SGHTA and CDR2 is FQGNSA. Trimming cost V 8 bases and J 1 base, with 9 bases left between them. The chain's CDR3 is CASRGNSGANVLTF. The CDR3 DNA is TGTGCCAGCCGAGGGAATTCTGGGGCCAACGTCCTGACTTTC.

This clonotype has ten or more counts. V is TRBV6-1 and J is TRBJ1-5; D possibly corresponds to TRBD1 (6 bases). Trimming removed 6 bases from V and 5 bases from J, with 14 bases in between. The CDR3 has 14 amino acids. Per germline, CDR1 MNHNS and CDR2 SASEGT. CDR3 sequence: CASRDYREYQPQHF. The CDR3 DNA follows: TGTGCCAGCAGAGATTACAGGGAGTATCAGCCCCAGCATTTT.

The chain has TRBV18 and TRBJ1-2; no firm D call. CDR3 size: 13 residues. The V end lost 6 bases, the J end lost 4 bases, and 12 bases lay between the germline ends. From germline, CDR1 is KGHSH and CDR2 LQKENI. The CDR3 DNA is TGTGCCAGCTCTCCCGGCCGAGTCTATGGCTACACCTTC. This translates into CASSPGRVYGYTF.

This clonotype was seen many times. The gene calls are TRBV20-1 and TRBJ1-4; 12 bases map to TRBD1. The CDR3 has 16 amino acids. V dropped 7 bases and J dropped 3; count of bases not matched to a gene: 9. Looked up from germline, CDR1 is DFQATT and CDR2 is SNEGSKA (reference sequence). CDR3 DNA sequence: TGCAGTGTAGAGGGACAGGGGGCCGGAGCTAATGAAAAACTGTTTTTT. This translates into CSVEGQGAGANEKLFF.

With respect to this clonotype: Just one base apart from a much larger clone, this may be a read error. This rearrangement joins TRBV20-1 to TRBJ2-1, with 9 bases that match TRBD2. In germline, CDR1 is DFQATT, CDR2 SNEGSKA (reference sequence). This CDR3 has 13 amino acids. The J segment lost 12 bases and the V segment lost 3 bases, leaving 9 bases of the junction unmatched. CDR3 sequence (DNA): TGCAGTGCTAGGGCGGGAGGGCAAGATGCGCAGTTCTTC. Translated, it gives CSARAGGQDAQFF.

The rearrangement links TRBV6-4 to TRBJ1-5, with 9 bases lining up with TRBD1. The germline CDR1 and CDR2 sequences are MRHNA and SNTAGT. Trimming at V came to 8 bases and at J to 9 bases, leaving 14 bases not matched to a gene. This CDR3 comprises 15 residues. CDR3 nucleotides: TGTGCCAGCGGACACCGGGACAGGGAAATTCGGCCCCAGCATTTT. Protein: CASGHRDREIRPQHF.

The chain employs TRBV7-9 and TRBJ2-7; TRBD2 agrees at 11 bases. The trim removed 5 bases at V and 7 bases at J, leaving 16 bases unmatched. Germline loops: CDR1 SEHNR, CDR2 FQNEAQ (reference sequence). The CDR3 loop spans 17 amino acids. The CDR3 bases are TGTGCCAGCAGCCCTGTTGATAGCGGGAGGGCCAGAGTAGAGCAGTACTTC. It specifies CASSPVDSGRARVEQYF.

The rearrangement uses TRBV24-1 and TRBJ2-3; TRBD2 matches at 12 bases. CDR3 size: 20 residues. The junction had 18 bases not matched to a gene; V was cut back by 6 bases and J by 3 bases. CDR1 and CDR2 (germline): KGHDR, SFDVKD. The CDR3: CATSPLPGRTSGTGTDTQYF. The CDR3 DNA sequence: TGTGCCACCAGTCCCCTTCCAGGTAGGACTAGCGGGACTGGGACAGATACGCAGTATTTT.

In this sample, this clonotype turned up many times. In DNA, the CDR3 is TGTGCCAGCAGTTTCAGGGCTTGGAATTCACCCCTCCACTTT. Its translation is CASSFRAWNSPLHF. This chain joins TRBV28 and TRBJ1-6, with a weak D call TRBD1 (5 bases). Germline CDR1 and CDR2: MDHEN and SYDVKM. The CDR3 consists of 14 residues. V lost 3 bases to trimming and J lost 7 bases, with 10 bases between them.

This clonotype was picked up many times. CDR3 region: CAWSPEQGHGYTF. The CDR3 bases are TGTGCCTGGAGTCCGGAACAGGGGCATGGCTACACCTTC. This rearrangement joins TRBV30 to TRBJ1-2; 7 bases are a match to TRBD1. The CDR3 spans 13 residues. Germline CDR1 reads GTSNPN; CDR2 reads SVGIG (reference sequence). The V segment lost 2 bases and the J segment 6 bases; nucleotides outside the gene matches: 6.

The chain combines TRBV20-1 with TRBJ1-6, with TRBD1 matching over 8 bases. The CDR3 contains 12 residues. J was trimmed by 7 bases and V by 6 bases; bases with no gene match: 2. Germline V gives CDR1 DFQATT, CDR2 SNEGSKA (reference sequence). CDR3 DNA: TGCAGTGCGGGACAGGCAAATTCACCCCTCCACTTT. Translated: CSAGQANSPLHF.

This clonotype was detected many times. The rearrangement links TRBV14 to TRBJ1-2, with D perhaps matching TRBD1 (5 bases). CDR1 and CDR2 (germline): SGHDN, FVKESK. Trimming took 5 bases from V and 4 from J, leaving 17 bases between them. The CDR3 runs to 15 residues. Written as DNA, the CDR3 is TGTGCCAGCAGCTATGGGACGGGCCGAAGCTATGGCTACACCTTC. It is translated as CASSYGTGRSYGYTF.

This clonotype appeared many times. CDR3 DNA: TGTGCCAGCAGCGTAGGTGACACCTATCAGCCCCAGCATTTT. Its protein is CASSVGDTYQPQHF. The chain uses TRBV9 and TRBJ1-5; D unresolved. CDR3 size: 14 residues. V lost 0 bases and J lost 5, with 9 bases in between. CDR1 and CDR2 from the germline V gene are SGDLS and YYNGEE.